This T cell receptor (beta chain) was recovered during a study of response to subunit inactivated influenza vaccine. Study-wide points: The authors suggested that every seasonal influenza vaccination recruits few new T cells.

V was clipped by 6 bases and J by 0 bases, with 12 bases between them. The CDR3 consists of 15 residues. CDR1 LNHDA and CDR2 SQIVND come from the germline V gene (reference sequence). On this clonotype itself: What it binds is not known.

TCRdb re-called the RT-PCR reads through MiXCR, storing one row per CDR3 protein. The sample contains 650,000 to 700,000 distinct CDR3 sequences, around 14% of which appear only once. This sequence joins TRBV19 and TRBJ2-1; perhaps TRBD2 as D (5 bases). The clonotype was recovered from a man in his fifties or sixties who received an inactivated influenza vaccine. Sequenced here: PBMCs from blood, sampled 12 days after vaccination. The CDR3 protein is CASSLDYNSYNEQFF. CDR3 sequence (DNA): TGTGCCAGTAGCCTCGACTACAACTCCTACAATGAGCAGTTCTTC. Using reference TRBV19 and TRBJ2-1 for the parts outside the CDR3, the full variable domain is DGGITQSPKYLFRKEGQNVTLSCEQNLNHDAMYWYRQDPGQGLRLIYYSQIVNDFQKGDIAEGYSVSREKKESFPLTVTSAQKNPTAFYLCASSLDYNSYNEQFFGPGTRLTVL.